The 2 T cell receptor beta chains presented below share a single source sample, sequenced in a study of T cell responses to AZD1222 COVID-19 vaccine. Generated by immunoSEQ multiplex PCR, the TCRdb table keeps only in-frame clones and is missing some. The sample lists approximately 150,000 clones, approximately 89% seen once, with approximately 1.2% in the top ten. Here the sequenced sample was peripheral blood, taken 28 days after the second AZD1222 dose. The receptors originated from an adult who received the AZD1222 COVID-19 vaccine.

The chain carries TRBV7-2 and TRBJ1-1, with D uncertain. The germline gives CDR1 SGHTA, CDR2 FQGNSA. This CDR3 is built from 15 residues. Trimming removed 2 bases from V and 1 base from J, with 11 bases in between. The CDR3, as DNA: TGTGCCAGCAGCTTATCTCTGTCTGGGAACACTGAAGCTTTCTTT. Protein: CASSLSLSGNTEAFF.

This clone was seen repeatedly, ten times or more. V gene TRBV7-2 combines with J gene TRBJ1-1; D is possibly TRBD1 (5 bases). The CDR3 runs 12 residues. Germline V gene sequence: CDR1 SGHTA, CDR2 FQGNSA. V lost 10 bases and J lost 7, with 16 bases in between. CDR3 amino acids: CAIRGGGYEAFF. Written as DNA, the CDR3 is TGTGCCATACGGGGGGGAGGATATGAAGCTTTCTTT.